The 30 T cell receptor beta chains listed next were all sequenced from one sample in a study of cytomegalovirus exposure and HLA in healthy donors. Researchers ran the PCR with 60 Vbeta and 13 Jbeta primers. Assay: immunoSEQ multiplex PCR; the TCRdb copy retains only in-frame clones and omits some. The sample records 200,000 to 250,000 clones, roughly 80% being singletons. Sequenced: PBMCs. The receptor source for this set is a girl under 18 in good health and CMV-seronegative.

In nucleotides, the CDR3 is TGCGCCAGCAGCCCTGGGGGGGGGCGGTCTACGCAGTATTTT. Its protein product is CASSPGGGRSTQYF. The V gene is TRBV5-1, the J gene TRBJ2-3, with D tentatively TRBD2 (7 bases). V was clipped by 4 bases and J by 8 bases, with 17 bases between them. This CDR3 has 14 residues. Germline loops: CDR1 SGHRS, CDR2 YFSETQ.

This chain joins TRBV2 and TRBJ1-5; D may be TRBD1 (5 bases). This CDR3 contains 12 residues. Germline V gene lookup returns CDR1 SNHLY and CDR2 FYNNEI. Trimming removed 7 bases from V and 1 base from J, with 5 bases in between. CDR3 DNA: TGTGCCAGCAAGGGGAGCAATCAGCCCCAGCATTTT. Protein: CASKGSNQPQHF.

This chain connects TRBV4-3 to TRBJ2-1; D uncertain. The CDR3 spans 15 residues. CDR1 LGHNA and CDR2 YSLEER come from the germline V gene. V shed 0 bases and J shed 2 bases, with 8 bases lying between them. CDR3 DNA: TGCGCCAGCAGCCAAGATTGGCAACCCTACAATGAGCAGTTCTTC. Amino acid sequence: CASSQDWQPYNEQFF.

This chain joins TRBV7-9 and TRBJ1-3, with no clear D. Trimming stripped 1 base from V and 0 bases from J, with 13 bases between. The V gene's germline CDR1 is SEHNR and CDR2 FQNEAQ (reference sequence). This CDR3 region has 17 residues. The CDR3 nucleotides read TGTGCCAGCAGCTTAGGAACTTATTTCGACTCTGGAAACACCATATATTTT. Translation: CASSLGTYFDSGNTIYF.

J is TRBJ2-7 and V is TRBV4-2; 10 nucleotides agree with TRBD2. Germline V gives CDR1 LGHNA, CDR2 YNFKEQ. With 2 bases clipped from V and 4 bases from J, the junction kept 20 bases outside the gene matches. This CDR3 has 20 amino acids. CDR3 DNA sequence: TGTGCCAGCAGCCAAATTTCGCTGCCGGGGAGGACTAGCGGAAGATACGAGCAGTACTTC. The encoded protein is CASSQISLPGRTSGRYEQYF.

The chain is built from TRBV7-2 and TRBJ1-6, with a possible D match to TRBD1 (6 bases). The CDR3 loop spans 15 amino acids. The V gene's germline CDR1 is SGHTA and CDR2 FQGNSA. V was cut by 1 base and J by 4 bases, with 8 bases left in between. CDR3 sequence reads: CASSLGQGYNSPLHF. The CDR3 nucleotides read TGTGCCAGCAGCTTAGGGCAGGGGTATAATTCACCCCTCCACTTT. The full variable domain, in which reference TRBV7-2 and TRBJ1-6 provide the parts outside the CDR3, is GAGVSQSPSNKVTEKGKDVELRCDPISGHTALYWYRQSLGQGLEFLIYFQGNSAPDKSGLPSDRFSAERTGGSVSTLTIQRTQQEDSAVYLCASSLGQGYNSPLHFGNGTRLTVT.

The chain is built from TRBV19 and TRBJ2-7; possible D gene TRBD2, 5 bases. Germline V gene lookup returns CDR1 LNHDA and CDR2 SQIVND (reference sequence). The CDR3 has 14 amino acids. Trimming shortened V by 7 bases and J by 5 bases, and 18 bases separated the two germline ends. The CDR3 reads CASNKVGLEDEQYF. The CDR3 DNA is TGTGCCAGTAATAAAGTAGGACTGGAGGACGAGCAGTACTTC.

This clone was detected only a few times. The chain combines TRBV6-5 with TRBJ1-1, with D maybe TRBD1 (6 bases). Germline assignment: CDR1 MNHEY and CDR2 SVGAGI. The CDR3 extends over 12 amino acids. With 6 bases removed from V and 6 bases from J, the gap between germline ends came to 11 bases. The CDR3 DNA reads TGTGCCAGCAGCAGGACAGCCGCTGAAGCTTTCTTT. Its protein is CASSRTAAEAFF.

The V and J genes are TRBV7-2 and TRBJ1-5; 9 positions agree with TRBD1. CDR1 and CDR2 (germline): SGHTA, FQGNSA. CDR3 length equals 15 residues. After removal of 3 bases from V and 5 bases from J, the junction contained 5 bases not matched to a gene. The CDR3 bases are TGTGCCAGCAGCTTTAGGGGACAGGGTGATCAGCCCCAGCATTTT. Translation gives CASSFRGQGDQPQHF.

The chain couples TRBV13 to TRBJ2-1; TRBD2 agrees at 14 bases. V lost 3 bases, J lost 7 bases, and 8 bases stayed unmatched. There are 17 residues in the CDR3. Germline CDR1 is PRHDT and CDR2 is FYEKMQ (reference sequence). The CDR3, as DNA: TGTGCCAGCAGCTTCGGGACTAGCGGGAGTTCGATGAATGAGCAGTTCTTC. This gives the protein CASSFGTSGSSMNEQFF.

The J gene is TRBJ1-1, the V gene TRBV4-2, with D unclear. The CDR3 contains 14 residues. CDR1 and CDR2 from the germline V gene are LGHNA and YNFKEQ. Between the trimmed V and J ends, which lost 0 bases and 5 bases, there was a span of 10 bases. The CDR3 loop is CASSQDTRDTEAFF. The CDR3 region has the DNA TGTGCCAGCAGCCAAGATACGAGGGATACTGAAGCTTTCTTT.

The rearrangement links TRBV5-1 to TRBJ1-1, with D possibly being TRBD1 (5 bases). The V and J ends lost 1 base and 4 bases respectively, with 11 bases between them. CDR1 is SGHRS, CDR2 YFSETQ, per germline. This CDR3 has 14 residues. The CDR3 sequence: CASSLLGQGTEAFF. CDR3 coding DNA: TGCGCCAGCAGCTTGTTGGGGCAGGGCACTGAAGCTTTCTTT.

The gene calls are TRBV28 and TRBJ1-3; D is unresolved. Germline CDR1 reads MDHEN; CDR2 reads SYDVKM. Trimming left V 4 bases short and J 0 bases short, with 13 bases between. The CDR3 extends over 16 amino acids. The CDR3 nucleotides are TGTGCCAGCAGTTCCTACCCGAACCCCTCTGGAAACACCATATATTTT. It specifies CASSSYPNPSGNTIYF.

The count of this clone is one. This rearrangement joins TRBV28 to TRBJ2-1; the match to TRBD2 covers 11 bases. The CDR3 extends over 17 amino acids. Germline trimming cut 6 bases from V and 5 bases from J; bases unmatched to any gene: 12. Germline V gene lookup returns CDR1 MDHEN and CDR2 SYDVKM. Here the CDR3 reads CASSTRLAGKHNNEQFF. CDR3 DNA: TGTGCCAGCAGCACTCGACTAGCGGGAAAGCATAACAATGAGCAGTTCTTC.

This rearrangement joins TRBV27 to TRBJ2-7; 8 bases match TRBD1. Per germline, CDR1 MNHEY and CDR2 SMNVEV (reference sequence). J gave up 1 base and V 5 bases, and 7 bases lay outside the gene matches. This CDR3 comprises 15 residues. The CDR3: CASSLGQGASYEQYF. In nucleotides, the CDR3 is TGTGCCAGCAGTCTAGGACAGGGTGCTTCCTACGAGCAGTACTTC.

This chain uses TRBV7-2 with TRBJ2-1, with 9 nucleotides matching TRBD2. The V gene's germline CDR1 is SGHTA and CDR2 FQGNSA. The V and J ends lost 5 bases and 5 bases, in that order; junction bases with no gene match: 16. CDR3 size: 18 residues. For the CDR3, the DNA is TGTGCCAGCAGCCTTTACGACGTCAGCGGGGGGACGAACAATGAGCAGTTCTTC. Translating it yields CASSLYDVSGGTNNEQFF.

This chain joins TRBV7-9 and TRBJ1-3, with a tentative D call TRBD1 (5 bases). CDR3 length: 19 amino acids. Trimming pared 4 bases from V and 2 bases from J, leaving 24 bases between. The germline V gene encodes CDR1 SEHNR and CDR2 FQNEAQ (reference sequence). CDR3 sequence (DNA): TGTGCCAGCAGCTCCCTAGCGACCGTGGGACGGCGTACTGGAAACACCATATATTTT. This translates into CASSSLATVGRRTGNTIYF. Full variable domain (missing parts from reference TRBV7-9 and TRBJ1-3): DTGVSQNPRHKITKRGQNVTFRCDPISEHNRLYWYRQTLGQGPEFLTYFQNEAQLEKSRLLSDRFSAERPKGSFSTLEIQRTEQGDSAMYLCASSSLATVGRRTGNTIYFGEGSWLTVV.

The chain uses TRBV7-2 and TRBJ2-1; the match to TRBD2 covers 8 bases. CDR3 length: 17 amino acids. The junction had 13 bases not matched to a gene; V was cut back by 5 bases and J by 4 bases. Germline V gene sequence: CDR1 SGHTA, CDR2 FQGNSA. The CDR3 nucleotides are TGTGCCAGCAGCGCGAAACCGGGACTAGGCATGTACAATGAGCAGTTCTTC. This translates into CASSAKPGLGMYNEQFF.

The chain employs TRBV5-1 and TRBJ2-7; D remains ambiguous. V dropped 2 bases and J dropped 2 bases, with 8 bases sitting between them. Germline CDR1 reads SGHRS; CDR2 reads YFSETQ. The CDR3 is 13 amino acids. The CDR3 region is CASSFTAPYEQYF. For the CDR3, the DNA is TGCGCCAGCAGCTTTACAGCCCCCTACGAGCAGTACTTC.

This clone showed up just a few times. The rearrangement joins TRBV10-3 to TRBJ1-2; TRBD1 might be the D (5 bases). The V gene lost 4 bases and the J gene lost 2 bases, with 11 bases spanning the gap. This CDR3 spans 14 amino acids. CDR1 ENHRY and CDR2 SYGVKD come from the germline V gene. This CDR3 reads CAISGAGGNYGYTF. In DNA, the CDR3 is TGTGCCATCAGTGGCGCCGGGGGAAACTATGGCTACACCTTC.

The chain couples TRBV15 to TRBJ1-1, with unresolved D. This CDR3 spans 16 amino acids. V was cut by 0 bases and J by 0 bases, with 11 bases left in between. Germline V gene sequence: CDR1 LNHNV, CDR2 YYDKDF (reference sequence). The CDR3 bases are TGTGCCACCAGCAGAGATGAGGTATGGATGAACACTGAAGCTTTCTTT. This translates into CATSRDEVWMNTEAFF.

The CDR3 loop reads CASSLENEQFF. DNA for the CDR3: TGTGCCAGCAGCTTAGAGAATGAGCAGTTCTTC. The rearrangement uses TRBV7-3 and TRBJ2-1; D is ambiguous. This CDR3 comprises 11 residues. In germline, CDR1 is SGHTA, CDR2 FQGTGA. The germline V and J ends were trimmed by 2 bases and 7 bases, with 3 bases remaining between them.

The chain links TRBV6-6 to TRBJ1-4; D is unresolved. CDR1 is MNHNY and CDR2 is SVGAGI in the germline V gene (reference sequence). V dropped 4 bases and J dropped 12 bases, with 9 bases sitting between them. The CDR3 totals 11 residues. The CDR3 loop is CASSSTRELFF. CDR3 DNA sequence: TGTGCCAGCAGTTCCACTCGGGAACTGTTTTTT.

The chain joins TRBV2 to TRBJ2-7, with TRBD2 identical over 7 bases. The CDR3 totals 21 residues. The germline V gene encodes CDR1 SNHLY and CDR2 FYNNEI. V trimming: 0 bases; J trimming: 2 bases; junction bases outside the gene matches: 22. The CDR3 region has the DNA TGTGCCAGCAGTGAAGCGCTTCGGGAGGTGGCTCATTATAACGACCCCTACGAGCAGTACTTC. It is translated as CASSEALREVAHYNDPYEQYF.

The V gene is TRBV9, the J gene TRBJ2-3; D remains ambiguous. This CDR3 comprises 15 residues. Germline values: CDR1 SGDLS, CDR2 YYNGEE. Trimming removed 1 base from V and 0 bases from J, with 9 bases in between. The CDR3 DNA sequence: TGTGCCAGCAGCGTAACAGATCTTAGCACAGATACGCAGTATTTT. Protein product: CASSVTDLSTDTQYF.

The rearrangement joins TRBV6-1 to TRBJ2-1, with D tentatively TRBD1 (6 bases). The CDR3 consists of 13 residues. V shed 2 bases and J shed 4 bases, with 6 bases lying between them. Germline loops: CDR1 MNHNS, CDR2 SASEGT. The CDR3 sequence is CASSEQGYNEQFF. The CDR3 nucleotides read TGTGCCAGCAGTGAACAGGGGTACAATGAGCAGTTCTTC.

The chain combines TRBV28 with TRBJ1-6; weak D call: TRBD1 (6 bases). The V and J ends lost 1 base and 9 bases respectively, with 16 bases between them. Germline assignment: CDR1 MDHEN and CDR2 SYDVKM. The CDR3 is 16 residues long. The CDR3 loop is CASSLYRGHRGSPLHF. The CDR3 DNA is TGTGCCAGCAGTTTATATAGGGGACACCGGGGTTCACCCCTCCACTTT.

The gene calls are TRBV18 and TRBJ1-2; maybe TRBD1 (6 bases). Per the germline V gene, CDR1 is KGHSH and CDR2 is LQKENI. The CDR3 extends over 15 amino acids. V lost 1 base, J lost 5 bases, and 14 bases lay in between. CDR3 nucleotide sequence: TGTGCCAGCTCACCACTTGACCAGGGGCGGTATGGCTACACCTTC. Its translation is CASSPLDQGRYGYTF.

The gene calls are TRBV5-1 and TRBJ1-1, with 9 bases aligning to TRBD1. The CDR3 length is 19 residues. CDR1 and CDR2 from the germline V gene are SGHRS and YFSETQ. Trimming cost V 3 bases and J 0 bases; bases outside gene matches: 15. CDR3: CASSWGQGRRSLMNTEAFF. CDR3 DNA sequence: TGCGCCAGCAGCTGGGGACAGGGACGCAGGTCTTTGATGAACACTGAAGCTTTCTTT.

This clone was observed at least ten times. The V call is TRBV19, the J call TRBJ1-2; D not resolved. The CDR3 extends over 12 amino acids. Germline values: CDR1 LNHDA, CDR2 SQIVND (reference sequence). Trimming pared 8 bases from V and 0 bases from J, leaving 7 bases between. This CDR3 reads CASRLANYGYTF. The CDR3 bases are TGTGCCAGTCGGTTAGCTAACTATGGCTACACCTTC.